This entry lists 25 T cell receptor beta chains sequenced from one sample in a study of blood T cell repertoires in COVID-19. Assay used: immunoSEQ multiplex PCR; TCRdb lists only in-frame clones, some missing. The sample includes approximately 300,000 clones, approximately 80% of them seen just once. Specimen: peripheral blood. These receptors all stem from a woman in her forties or fifties with active or convalescent COVID-19.

This chain joins TRBV12-3 or TRBV12-4 and TRBJ1-1, with 9 nucleotides matching TRBD1. This CDR3 region has 13 residues. Trimming cost V 6 bases and J 6 bases; bases outside gene matches: 5. This chain's CDR3 is CASRKRQGAEAFF. In DNA, the CDR3 is TGTGCCAGCAGGAAACGACAGGGGGCTGAAGCTTTCTTT.

V gene TRBV11-2 combines with J gene TRBJ2-1, with 12 bases identical to TRBD2. Per the germline V gene, CDR1 is SGHAT and CDR2 is FQNNGV. CDR3 size: 19 residues. V was clipped by 5 bases and J by 3 bases; unmatched bases: 14. This CDR3 reads CASSTSSGRASHLYNEQFF. DNA of the CDR3: TGTGCCAGCAGCACCTCTAGCGGGAGGGCCAGCCACCTCTACAATGAGCAGTTCTTC.

The table lists this clone with a count of one. The chain links TRBV7-2 to TRBJ2-1; 12 bases map to TRBD2. This CDR3 contains 16 residues. V lost 3 bases, J lost 7 bases, and 7 bases stayed unmatched. Germline-derived CDR1 and CDR2 are SGHTA and FQGNSA. The CDR3: CASSFLTSGSINEQFF. The CDR3 DNA follows: TGTGCCAGCAGCTTTTTGACTAGCGGGAGCATAAATGAGCAGTTCTTC.

This sequence joins TRBV5-4 and TRBJ1-2, with 9 bases that match TRBD1. J was trimmed by 7 bases and V by 2 bases; bases with no gene match: 9. Per the germline V gene, CDR1 is SGHNT and CDR2 is YYREEE (reference sequence). The CDR3 sequence is 15 residues long. CDR3 DNA sequence: TGTGCCAGCAGCTTCCCGGACAGGGGTGGTTCTGGCTACACCTTC. Amino acids: CASSFPDRGGSGYTF.

The gene calls are TRBV5-1 and TRBJ2-3, with 8 bases fitting TRBD1. The CDR3 loop spans 18 amino acids. Germline V lookup: CDR1 SGHRS, CDR2 YFSETQ. V was pared by 0 bases and J by 2 bases, with 11 bases of the junction left unmatched. CDR3 sequence (DNA): TGCGCCAGCAGCTTGGGCCCGGGACAGGACCCTTACACAGATACGCAGTATTTT. Protein product: CASSLGPGQDPYTDTQYF. Complete variable domain (other parts from reference TRBV5-1 and TRBJ2-3): KAGVTQTPRYLIKTRGQQVTLSCSPISGHRSVSWYQQTPGQGLQFLFEYFSETQRNKGNFPGRFSGRQFSNSRSEMNVSTLELGDSALYLCASSLGPGQDPYTDTQYFGPGTRLTVL.

The V call is TRBV12-1, the J call TRBJ2-3; the tabulated D call, TRBD2, remains unverified against the DNA. TRBV12-1 is reported as a pseudogene. This CDR3 is 15 amino acids long. In DNA, the CDR3 is TGTGCCACCAACAGTTCGCGGGAGGATGGAGATACGCAGTATTTT. Amino acid sequence: CATNSSREDGDTQYF.

The chain is built from TRBV10-1 and TRBJ2-7; TRBD1 agrees at 7 bases. The germline V gene has CDR1 WNHNN and CDR2 SYGVQD (reference sequence). CDR3 size: 15 residues. Germline trimming cut 6 bases from V and 1 base from J; bases unmatched to any gene: 9. CDR3 amino acids: CASRTGTAPSYEQYF. DNA for the CDR3: TGCGCCAGCAGGACCGGGACAGCCCCGTCCTACGAGCAGTACTTC.

J is TRBJ2-4 and V is TRBV6-5, with a possible D match to TRBD1 (6 bases). The CDR3 extends over 11 amino acids. CDR1 MNHEY and CDR2 SVGAGI come from the germline V gene. Trimming cost V 4 bases and J 15 bases, with 13 bases left between them. The CDR3 loop reads CASSSTGPRYF. CDR3 DNA: TGTGCCAGCAGTTCCACAGGGCCACGGTACTTC.

The chain's CDR3 is CASSLQPGGINNEQFF. In nucleotides, the CDR3 is TGCGCCAGCAGCTTGCAGCCAGGGGGGATCAACAATGAGCAGTTCTTC. The rearrangement uses TRBV5-1 and TRBJ2-1; possible D gene TRBD1, 7 bases. Germline V gene lookup returns CDR1 SGHRS and CDR2 YFSETQ. The V and J ends lost 1 base and 5 bases respectively, with 16 bases between them. The CDR3 covers 16 residues. Together with reference TRBV5-1 and TRBJ2-1, the CDR3 gives the full variable domain: KAGVTQTPRYLIKTRGQQVTLSCSPISGHRSVSWYQQTPGQGLQFLFEYFSETQRNKGNFPGRFSGRQFSNSRSEMNVSTLELGDSALYLCASSLQPGGINNEQFFGPGTRLTVL.

The chain carries TRBV5-6 and TRBJ1-1; 9 bases map to TRBD1. V lost 3 bases to trimming and J lost 1 base; unmatched junction nucleotides: 10. The CDR3 is made up of 17 amino acids. In germline, CDR1 is SGHDT, CDR2 YYEEEE. The CDR3 DNA sequence: TGTGCCAGCAGCTCCAGGTGGTTGACAGGGGGGAACACTGAAGCTTTCTTT. Residues: CASSSRWLTGGNTEAFF. The complete variable domain, with remaining parts taken from reference TRBV5-6 and TRBJ1-1, reads DAGVTQSPTHLIKTRGQQVTLRCSPKSGHDTVSWYQQALGQGPQFIFQYYEEEERQRGNFPDRFSGHQFPNYSSELNVNALLLGDSALYLCASSSRWLTGGNTEAFFGQGTRLTVV.

This chain uses TRBV10-3 with TRBJ1-5; D unresolved. Germline CDR1 reads ENHRY; CDR2 reads SYGVKD. Trimming took 0 bases from V and 3 from J, leaving 9 bases between them. The CDR3 is 15 residues long. Written as DNA, the CDR3 is TGTGCCATCAGTGAGTCGCTTCTGGCCAATCAGCCCCAGCATTTT. Translation gives CAISESLLANQPQHF.

This clone turned up a few times. Written as DNA, the CDR3 is TGTGCCAGCAAATTGGGACAGGGATCAAATGAAAAACTGTTTTTT. Protein sequence: CASKLGQGSNEKLFF. The chain has TRBV2 and TRBJ1-4; 9 bases are shared with TRBD1. The CDR3 spans 15 residues. Germline V lookup: CDR1 SNHLY, CDR2 FYNNEI. The ends lost 7 bases at V and 5 bases at J; junction bases unmatched: 8.

This chain connects TRBV28 to TRBJ1-2; the D gene is possibly TRBD1 (6 bases). Trimming pared 7 bases from V and 8 bases from J, leaving 11 bases between. The germline V gene encodes CDR1 MDHEN and CDR2 SYDVKM. CDR3 length: 11 residues. DNA of the CDR3: TGTGCCAGCAAAAGGGGGGGAGGCTACACCTTC. Its protein product is CASKRGGGYTF.

This clone was observed a few times. The rearrangement joins TRBV25-1 to TRBJ1-1, with 9 bases that match TRBD1. V gave up 6 bases and J gave up 3 bases; unmatched junction bases: 14. This CDR3 has 17 amino acids. Germline CDR1 and CDR2: MGHDK and SYGVNS. CDR3 nucleotide sequence: TGTGCCAGCAGCCCCGGGGGGACAGGGAAAGGTGACACTGAAGCTTTCTTT. Its translation: CASSPGGTGKGDTEAFF.

The chain has TRBV15 and TRBJ2-7, with a tentative D call TRBD1 (6 bases). The CDR3 length is 16 residues. With 0 bases removed from V and 1 base from J, the gap between germline ends came to 13 bases. Germline V gene data show CDR1 as LNHNV and CDR2 as YYDKDF (reference sequence). DNA for the CDR3: TGTGCCACCAGCAGAGATCGAAGCGGACAGTCCTACGAGCAGTACTTC. Translating it yields CATSRDRSGQSYEQYF.

As regards this clone: Different DNA sequences within this sample yield the same CDR3. The chain's CDR3 is CSASEGGGSGYTF. The CDR3 DNA reads TGCAGTGCTAGTGAAGGGGGGGGGAGCGGCTACACCTTC. The chain joins TRBV20-1 to TRBJ1-2; possible D gene TRBD1, 6 bases. This CDR3 has 13 amino acids. The germline V gene has CDR1 DFQATT and CDR2 SNEGSKA (reference sequence). V was shortened by 3 bases and J by 8 bases, with 16 bases between the two germline ends.

The J gene is TRBJ2-5, the V gene TRBV7-3; 7 nucleotides agree with TRBD2. Germline CDR1 reads SGHTA; CDR2 reads FQGTGA. This CDR3 region has 15 residues. J was trimmed by 2 bases and V by 2 bases; bases with no gene match: 5. CDR3 DNA: TGTGCCAGCAGCTTACGGGGGGACTGGCAAGAGACCCAGTACTTC. This sequence encodes CASSLRGDWQETQYF.

This clone was recorded only once. The chain carries TRBV28 and TRBJ2-7, with 7 bases that match TRBD2. V was clipped by 5 bases and J by 2 bases; unmatched bases: 9. Germline V gene data show CDR1 as MDHEN and CDR2 as SYDVKM. The CDR3 sequence is 15 residues long. The CDR3 sequence is CASSPFGGRTYEQYF. The CDR3 bases are TGTGCCAGCAGTCCTTTCGGGGGGAGGACCTACGAGCAGTACTTC.

The genes are TRBV7-8 and TRBJ2-7; 7 bases match TRBD2. This CDR3 comprises 16 residues. From germline, CDR1 is SGHVS and CDR2 FQNEAQ. Trimming at V came to 6 bases and at J to 2 bases, leaving 13 bases not matched to a gene. CDR3 amino acids: CASRLMGGSQAYEQYF. In DNA form, the CDR3 reads TGTGCCAGCAGACTCATGGGAGGGAGTCAAGCCTACGAGCAGTACTTC.

This chain connects TRBV7-1 to TRBJ2-1, with 10 bases lining up with TRBD2. TRBV7-1 is noted as an ORF with a role that remains uncertain. CDR3 length: 24 amino acids. After removal of 6 bases from V and 4 bases from J, the junction contained 33 bases not matched to a gene. For the CDR3, the DNA is TGTGCCAGCAGGTCACTCCCTAGCCCCGGTAGCGGGAGGATCACCCCCGCGTCGTACAATGAGCAGTTCTTC. Translating gives CASRSLPSPGSGRITPASYNEQFF.

This clone was counted a few times. The V call is TRBV2, the J call TRBJ1-4; 9 nucleotides match TRBD1. Germline-derived CDR1 and CDR2 are SNHLY and FYNNEI. The CDR3 is 15 amino acids. V shed 8 bases and J 8 bases; nucleotides not matched to a gene: 12. The CDR3 DNA reads as TGTGCCAGCTCTATAGGGACAGGGAGGAGAGAAAAACTGTTTTTT. Its protein product is CASSIGTGRREKLFF.

Of note for this clone: The germline gene is not matched at one end of the junction; a read error may be the cause. The chain joins TRBV11-2 to TRBJ2-7; 7 bases fit TRBD1. CDR1 is SGHAT, CDR2 FQNNGV, per germline. This CDR3 is built from 14 residues. The CDR3 DNA reads TGTGCCAGCAGCTCCAACAGGGGCTCCCACGAGCAGTACTTC. Translation gives CASSSNRGSHEQYF.

The chain recombines TRBV5-8 with TRBJ2-1; 10 nucleotides agree with TRBD2. The CDR3 has 15 amino acids. Per the germline V gene, CDR1 is SGHTS and CDR2 is YDEGEE. V was clipped by 5 bases and J by 4 bases; unmatched bases: 6. The CDR3 DNA reads TGTGCCAGCAGGGTCGGACTAGCGGATTACAATGAGCAGTTCTTC. Its protein product is CASRVGLADYNEQFF.

This chain uses TRBV7-9 with TRBJ2-5; 8 bases match TRBD2. The CDR3 totals 15 residues. The V segment lost 9 bases and the J segment 4 bases; nucleotides outside the gene matches: 13. Germline V gene lookup returns CDR1 SEHNR and CDR2 FQNEAQ (reference sequence). As DNA, the CDR3 is TGTGCCAGTACGGTAGCGGGGCCTAAGGGAGAGACCCAGTACTTC. Translation gives CASTVAGPKGETQYF.

The V call is TRBV4-1, the J call TRBJ2-1, with 14 positions matching TRBD2. CDR1 is MGHRA, CDR2 YSYEKL, per germline. The CDR3 has 16 amino acids. With 2 bases clipped from V and 7 bases from J, the junction kept 4 bases outside the gene matches. The CDR3 loop reads CASSQPTSGRANEQFF. For the CDR3, the DNA is TGCGCCAGCAGCCAACCGACTAGCGGGAGGGCTAATGAGCAGTTCTTC.